Listed below are T cell receptor beta chains from one sample, sequenced in a study of shared clonotypes between healthy human individuals. This table comes from immunoSEQ multiplex PCR, and its TCRdb copy is limited to in-frame clones, with some not included. Altogether 2.3 million or so clones are present, 90% to 95% being singletons, with the ten largest covering roughly 0.36%. Sequenced material: naive CD4+ T cells from PBMCs. The receptors were gathered from a man aged 18-30 years in good health. Some clones in this sample may be carry-over from other donors' samples. Both conserved end residues are part of each CDR3. D genes are given only for firm matches. Clone size is stated in some rows and not others, as once, few, many or a class when expanded.

>-|-|TRBJ2-3|TRBV5-1
CASSLSLQGTDTQYF
TGCGCCAGCAGCTTGTCATTACAGGGCACAGATACGCAGTATTTT
>-|few|TRBJ1-1|TRBV5-1
CASSLVGRTEAFF
TGCGCCAGCAGCTTGGTTGGTAGGACTGAAGCTTTCTTT
>-|-|TRBJ2-1|TRBV10-3
CAISEILAGNEQFF
TGTGCCATCAGTGAGATATTGGCCGGCAATGAGCAGTTCTTC
>-|-|TRBJ2-2|TRBV6-1
CASRDVATGELFF
TGTGCCAGCAGGGACGTCGCCACCGGGGAGCTGTTTTTT
>-|-|TRBJ1-4|TRBV4-1
CASSQGGSSGSYNEKLFF
TGCGCCAGCAGCCAAGGGGGAAGTTCCGGGTCCTATAATGAAAAACTGTTTTTT
>TRBD2|-|TRBJ2-1|TRBV11-2
CASSFLRTSASNEQFF
TGTGCCAGCAGCTTTCTTCGGACTAGCGCTTCCAATGAGCAGTTCTTC
>TRBD1|-|TRBJ2-3|TRBV18
CASSSRQGFSTDTQYF
TGTGCCAGCTCGTCACGACAGGGGTTTAGCACAGATACGCAGTATTTT
>TRBD2|-|TRBJ2-1|TRBV18
CASSPASAGTYNEQFF
TGTGCCAGCTCACCCGCGTCAGCGGGGACTTACAATGAGCAGTTCTTC
>-|-|TRBJ2-1|TRBV2
CASSESRPRWGQFF
TGTGCCAGCAGTGAATCCCGACCCCGGTGGGGGCAGTTCTTC
>TRBD1|-|TRBJ2-5|TRBV5-4
CASSPPPSTGSQETQYF
TGTGCCAGCAGCCCCCCCCCTTCGACAGGGTCCCAAGAGACCCAGTACTTC
>-|-|TRBJ2-2|TRBV7-9
CASRLNTGELFF
TGTGCCAGCAGACTGAACACCGGGGAGCTGTTTTTT
>TRBD2|-|TRBJ2-1|TRBV7-2
CASSGFPSGSYNEQFF
TGTGCCAGCAGCGGTTTCCCTAGCGGATCCTACAATGAGCAGTTCTTC
>TRBD2|-|TRBJ2-7|TRBV4-1
CASSQGLAGGPDREQYF
TGCGCCAGCAGCCAGGGACTAGCGGGAGGGCCAGATCGCGAGCAGTACTTC
>TRBD1|-|TRBJ1-1|TRBV19
CASSPNRGRGTEAFF
TGTGCCAGTAGCCCAAACAGGGGGCGCGGGACTGAAGCTTTCTTT
>-|-|TRBJ1-2|TRBV6-5
CASSPGGVTNYGYTF
TGTGCCAGCAGCCCCGGGGGGGTGACTAACTATGGCTACACCTTC
>TRBD1|-|TRBJ1-4|TRBV28
CASSLAAPTGDEEKLFF
TGTGCCAGCAGTCTGGCAGCGCCGACAGGGGACGAGGAAAAACTGTTTTTT
>-|-|TRBJ2-7|TRBV30
CAYNTGNYEQYF
TGTGCATACAACACAGGGAACTACGAGCAGTACTTC
>TRBD2|-|TRBJ2-1|TRBV4-1
CASSRGGINEQFF
TGCGCCAGCAGCCGGGGGGGAATAAATGAGCAGTTCTTC
>-|-|TRBJ1-5|TRBV15
CATSRDGRWDQPQHF
TGTGCCACCAGCAGAGACGGCAGATGGGATCAGCCCCAGCATTTT
>TRBD1|-|TRBJ1-6|TRBV4-1
CASSQEVRQGRPLHF
TGCGCCAGCAGCCAAGAAGTCAGACAGGGCCGGCCCCTCCACTTT
>-|-|TRBJ1-5|TRBV4-3
CASSHFGQIINQPQHF
TGCGCCAGCAGCCACTTTGGACAGATTATTAATCAGCCCCAGCATTTT
>-|-|TRBJ1-2|TRBV6-1
CASSEAKDSYGYTF
TGTGCCAGCAGTGAAGCGAAGGACAGCTATGGCTACACCTTC
>TRBD1|-|TRBJ2-7|TRBV6-9
CASSWDRGEQYF
TGTGCCAGCAGTTGGGACAGGGGCGAGCAGTACTTC
>-|-|TRBJ1-1|TRBV7-9
CASSLHQGKNTEAFF
TGTGCCAGCAGCTTACATCAGGGAAAGAACACTGAAGCTTTCTTT
>-|-|TRBJ2-7|TRBV7-8
CASSLAFRRGEQYF
TGTGCCAGCAGCTTAGCGTTCCGGAGAGGCGAGCAGTACTTC
>-|-|TRBJ2-7|TRBV11-2
CASRGQGGYEQYF
TGTGCCAGCAGGGGACAAGGAGGTTACGAGCAGTACTTC
>-|-|TRBJ2-5|TRBV6-6
CAIDEPALLETQYF
TGTGCCATCGATGAACCAGCACTATTGGAGACCCAGTACTTC